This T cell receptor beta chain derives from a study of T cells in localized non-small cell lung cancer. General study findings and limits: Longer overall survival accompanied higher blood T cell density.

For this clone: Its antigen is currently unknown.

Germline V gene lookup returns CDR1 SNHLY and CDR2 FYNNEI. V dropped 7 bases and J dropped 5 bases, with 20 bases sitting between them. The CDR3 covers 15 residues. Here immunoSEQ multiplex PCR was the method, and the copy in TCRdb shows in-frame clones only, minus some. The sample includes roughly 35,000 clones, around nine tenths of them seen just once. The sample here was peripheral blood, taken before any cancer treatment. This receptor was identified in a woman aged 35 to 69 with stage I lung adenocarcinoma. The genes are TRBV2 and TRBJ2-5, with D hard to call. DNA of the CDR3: TGTGCCAGCACCCCGGGTCGGGCTACAAGGGAGACCCAGTACTTC. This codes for CASTPGRATRETQYF.